This T cell receptor beta chain was observed in a study of tumor-infiltrating lymphocytes in primary liver carcinoma. As for the study in general: Patients of both sexes were 30 to 69 years old. Stage T1-T3 N0M0 and a size of 4.2 to 10 cm characterized the tumors.

DNA and RNA were both co-extracted from approximately 22-30 mg of bulk tissue that had not been sorted. General study results and limits: With p = 0.039, the top-250-clone fraction in tumors significantly exceeded that in blood. Whereas tumor region pairs overlapped more, tumor-adjacent and tumor-blood pairs overlapped less.

A constant-region primer primed TCR beta cDNA synthesis from 400 to 550 ng of total RNA. Amplification in three nested multiplex PCR rounds with slightly modified ARM-PCR gave rise to TCR beta libraries. The first two PCR rounds used TRBV1-TRBV30 primers with a Cbeta primer, nine to ten cycles each. TCRdb fed the multiplex PCR reads into MiXCR, producing one record per CDR3 protein. Among around 120,000 distinct CDR3 sequences, about two thirds were seen once, and the ten largest hold about 8%. A remark on this clonotype: Its target is unknown. This may stem from a read error, because a much larger clone lies one nucleotide away. No conserved phenylalanine or tryptophan ends this CDR3, so it is likely a read error.

V lost 4 bases and J lost 7; bases outside the gene matches: 7. CDR1 is SGHRS, CDR2 YFSETQ, per germline. The CDR3 contains 16 residues. Sequenced material: tumor-adjacent normal liver tissue. The receptor was isolated from an older woman with primary liver carcinoma and hepatitis B virus infection. The rearrangement joins TRBV5-1 to TRBJ2-2; 13 positions agree with TRBD2. The CDR3 nucleotides read TGCGCCAGCAGCAAAGGACTAGCGGGAGATGTCGGGGAGCTGTTTATT. This translates into CASSKGLAGDVGELFI.